This TCR beta chain was obtained from a study of T cell responses to AZD1222 COVID-19 vaccine. Clones were read by immunoSEQ multiplex PCR, and TCRdb kept only the in-frame ones, dropping some. There are 120,000 or so clones in the sample; approximately 90% occur only once, and over 1.5% lies in the top ten. The CDR3 spans 12 residues. Study results and caveats: Once two AZD1222 doses were given, Spike-specific TCR breadth and depth went up. Targeting of unmutated variant regions was reportedly seen in nearly half of spike-specific TCRs.

In this sample, this clone turned up once. Its cognate antigen is unknown. This TCR came from an adult in good health. Sequenced here: peripheral blood, sampled on day 0 of AZD1222 vaccination. V is TRBV21-1 and J is TRBJ2-2; no check of the table's D call, TRBD2, against the DNA was made. TRBV21-1 is reported as a pseudogene. The CDR3 here is CASSKVTGELFF. CDR3 sequence (DNA): TGTGCCAGCAGCAAAGTAACCGGGGAGCTGTTTTTT.